Described below is a single T cell receptor (beta chain) sequence and its context. Its target is not known. The data derive from a study of post-analysis software for immune sequencing data. Study results and limitations: About five TRBV segments were more frequent in patients than controls; TRBV5-6, TRBV5-1 and TRBV20-1 belonged to this group. Diversity measured as normalized Chao1 was significantly lower in multiple sclerosis patients than in controls. Clustering by F measure revealed strong co-clustering among samples prepared together in one batch.

The CDR3 covers 15 residues. Per germline, CDR1 SGHAT and CDR2 FQNNGV. Deletions cut 5 bases from V and 2 bases from J, with 13 bases between. Libraries were made from TCR beta cDNA, and they carried unique molecular identifiers. Yield was approximately 500,000 cDNA molecules from about 0.94 to 9.7 million T cells. Using its own MiXCR run on the PCR reads, TCRdb lists one record per CDR3 protein. This table has under 200,000 distinct CDR3 sequences, approximately 35% appearing once. This chain joins TRBV11-2 and TRBJ2-1; D is perhaps TRBD1 or TRBD2 (7 bases each). The origin of this receptor is a girl aged 5 to 17 with multiple sclerosis. The sequences come from blood, collected after autologous hematopoietic stem cell transplantation. The CDR3: CASSQGGLAYNEQFF. CDR3 DNA: TGTGCCAGCAGCCAGGGGGGGTTAGCCTACAATGAGCAGTTCTTC.